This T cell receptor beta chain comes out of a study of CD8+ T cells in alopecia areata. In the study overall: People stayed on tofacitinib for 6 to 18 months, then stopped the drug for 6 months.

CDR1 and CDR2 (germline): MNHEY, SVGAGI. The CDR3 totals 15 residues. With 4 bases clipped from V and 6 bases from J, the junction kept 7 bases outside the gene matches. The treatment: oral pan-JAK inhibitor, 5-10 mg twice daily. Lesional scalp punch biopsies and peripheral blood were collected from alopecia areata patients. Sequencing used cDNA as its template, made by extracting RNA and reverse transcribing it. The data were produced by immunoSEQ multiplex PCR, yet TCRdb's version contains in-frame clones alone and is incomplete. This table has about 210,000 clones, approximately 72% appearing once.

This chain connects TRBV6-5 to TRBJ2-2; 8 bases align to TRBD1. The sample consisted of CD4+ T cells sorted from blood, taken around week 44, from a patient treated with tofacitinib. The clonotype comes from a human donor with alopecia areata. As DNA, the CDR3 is TGTGCCAGCAGTTCCCGGACAGGGTTATCCGGGGAGCTGTTTTTT. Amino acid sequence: CASSSRTGLSGELFF.